One T cell receptor (beta chain) is described in this entry. This entry is derived from a study of blood T cell repertoires in COVID-19. At the level of the study: Nucleic acid was either cDNA or gDNA, and it came from T cells, B-cell-depleted T cells, or PBMCs.

This CDR3 contains 15 residues. The ends were cut back, 4 bases at V and 4 bases at J, with 14 bases in the middle. The germline V gene has CDR1 SNHLY and CDR2 FYNNEI. Seattle patients were enrolled while actively infected and followed longitudinally. As processed by the authors: For nucleated cells, counts were estimated from reference gene primer amplification. Sequencing was performed with immunoSEQ multiplex PCR; in TCRdb, only in-frame clones are kept and a portion is missing. V and J calls and clone size are those listed in that table; D and trimming were worked out from the DNA. The top ten clones hold approximately 8.1% of a sample with approximately 190,000 clones, 82% of them seen once.

The receptor's source is a woman aged 60 to 75 with COVID-19, enrolled during active disease. The J gene is TRBJ1-3, the V gene TRBV2; a possible D gene is TRBD1 (6 bases). The sequencing sample was made of peripheral blood. CDR3 residues: CASSVLQGPGNTIYF. CDR3 DNA sequence: TGTGCCAGCAGTGTACTGCAGGGGCCGGGAAACACCATATATTTT.